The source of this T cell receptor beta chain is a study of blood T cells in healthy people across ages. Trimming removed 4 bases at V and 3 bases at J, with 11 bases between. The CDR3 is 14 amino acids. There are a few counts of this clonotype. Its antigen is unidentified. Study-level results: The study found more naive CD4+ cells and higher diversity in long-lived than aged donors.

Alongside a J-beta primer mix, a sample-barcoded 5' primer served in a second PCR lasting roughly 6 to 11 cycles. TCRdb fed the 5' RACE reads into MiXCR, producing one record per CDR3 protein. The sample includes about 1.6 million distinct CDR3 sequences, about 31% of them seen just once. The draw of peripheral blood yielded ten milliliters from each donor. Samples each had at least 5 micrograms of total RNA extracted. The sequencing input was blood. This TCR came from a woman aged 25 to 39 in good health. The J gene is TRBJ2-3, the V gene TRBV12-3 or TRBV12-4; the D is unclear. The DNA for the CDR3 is TGTGCCAGCAGTTCTATCCACTTAACAGATACGCAGTATTTT. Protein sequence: CASSSIHLTDTQYF.